This note documents a single T cell receptor beta chain sequence. Its antigen remains unidentified. This specimen comes from a study of T cell responses to AZD1222 COVID-19 vaccine. Study-wide results and caveats: Repertoires were obtained only post-peak T cell response. Spike-specific TCR breadth and depth both grew after two AZD1222 doses. The sample set comprised mostly white British donors with more females, and clonal diversity was possibly underestimated.

This CDR3 contains 15 residues. With 6 bases clipped from V and 5 bases from J, the junction kept 5 bases outside the gene matches. Germline V gene data show CDR1 as MNHEY and CDR2 as SVGAGI. Sequenced by immunoSEQ multiplex PCR; TCRdb stores in-frame clones only, minus some. The sample lists about 150,000 clones, approximately 92% occurring once. The source is an adult in good health. The J gene is TRBJ1-5, the V gene TRBV6-5; 12 bases agree with TRBD1. The sequenced sample was peripheral blood, obtained on day 0 of AZD1222 vaccination. The CDR3 loop reads CASRPGTGGYQPQHF. The CDR3 coding sequence is TGTGCCAGCAGACCCGGGACAGGGGGCTATCAGCCCCAGCATTTT.